The text below deals with one T cell receptor (beta chain). Its antigen is unknown. TCRdb called the reads again in MiXCR, with one record for every CDR3 protein. Seen here are some 900,000 distinct CDR3 sequences, 32% observed once, and the top ten hold roughly an eighth. This sample was included in a study of T cell repertoires in cytomegalovirus infection. Study-level information: As its CMV epitopes, the study selected recently identified HLA-C-restricted and well-studied HLA-B-restricted targets. Based on public TCR beta signatures, there were indications of CMV infection and of a matching HLA type. Notes on the study in general: The response measured ex vivo was dominated by TCR beta clonotypes (HLA-C-restricted and CMV-specific). Totalled public TCR beta family frequency picked out people who carried CMV plus the relevant HLA.

The clonotype was recovered from a human donor in good health (CMV status not recorded). Some clones in this sample may be carry-over from other donors' samples. Sequencing used cultured CD8+ T cells from PBMCs, obtained from culture after CMV antigen stimulation.

This CDR3 is CSASPTTGVQETQYF. The CDR3 DNA follows: TGCAGTGCTAGCCCGACGACAGGGGTGCAAGAGACCCAGTACTTC. The chain employs TRBV20-1 and TRBJ2-5; 8 nucleotides agree with TRBD1. The CDR3 covers 15 residues. Germline V gene sequence: CDR1 DFQATT, CDR2 SNEGSKA (reference sequence). J lost 2 bases, V lost 3 bases, and 8 bases had no gene match.